These T cell receptor beta chains were read from a single sample in a study of cytomegalovirus exposure and HLA in healthy donors. Here immunoSEQ multiplex PCR was the method, and the copy in TCRdb shows in-frame clones only, minus some. The sample holds about 81,000 clones, more than 60% seen once. Input material: PBMCs. These receptors all come from a man in his fifties or sixties in good health and CMV-seropositive. Both conserved end residues are trimmed from each CDR3. Fields, in order: CDR3 length, J gene, V gene, CDR3 protein.

len: 14; j_gene: TRBJ1-1; v_gene: TRBV5-1; CDR3aa: ASSPDSADMNTEAF
len: 14; j_gene: TRBJ2-2; v_gene: TRBV11-2; CDR3aa: ASSLVASGSGGELF
len: 16; j_gene: TRBJ2-7; v_gene: TRBV5-4; CDR3aa: ASSFGTSGDLSSYEQY
len: 11; j_gene: TRBJ2-5; v_gene: TRBV11-3; CDR3aa: ASSFRGGETQY
len: 12; j_gene: TRBJ2-3; v_gene: TRBV4-1; CDR3aa: ASSPHGSGDTQY
len: 14; j_gene: TRBJ2-1; v_gene: TRBV7-9; CDR3aa: SSSLDPGVWYNEQF
len: 13; j_gene: .; v_gene: TRBV5-4; CDR3aa: ASRTSGQGIYEQY
len: 13; j_gene: TRBJ2-2; v_gene: TRBV5-6; CDR3aa: ASSEGQMNTGELF
len: 11; j_gene: TRBJ1-2; v_gene: TRBV10-3; CDR3aa: AAGRGVNYGYT
len: 11; j_gene: TRBJ2-3; v_gene: TRBV6-1; CDR3aa: ASSDPGPDTQY
len: 11; j_gene: TRBJ1-1; v_gene: TRBV18; CDR3aa: ASSGDRNTEAF
len: 15; j_gene: TRBJ2-7; v_gene: TRBV1; CDR3aa: TSSPTFSSGRRNEQY
len: 12; j_gene: TRBJ1-5; v_gene: TRBV2; CDR3aa: ANRDGQGNQPQH
len: 14; j_gene: TRBJ2-7; v_gene: TRBV12-5; CDR3aa: ASGSSPDRKRSPLN
len: 12; j_gene: TRBJ2-1; v_gene: TRBV6-5; CDR3aa: ASSREGPYNEQF
len: 14; j_gene: TRBJ2-7; v_gene: TRBV2; CDR3aa: ASSVGGGSGSYEQY
len: 12; j_gene: TRBJ1-1; v_gene: TRBV5-1; CDR3aa: ASSGMEASTEAF
len: 13; j_gene: TRBJ2-7; v_gene: TRBV5-4; CDR3aa: ASSTSGGSSYEQY
len: 13; j_gene: TRBJ2-7; v_gene: TRBV19; CDR3aa: ASSYGQSDSYEQY
len: 13; j_gene: TRBJ2-4; v_gene: TRBV5-1; CDR3aa: ASSLVGGSKNSQY
len: 13; j_gene: TRBJ2-1; v_gene: TRBV7-3; CDR3aa: ASSVGLAGLDEQF
len: 12; j_gene: TRBJ2-3; v_gene: TRBV18; CDR3aa: ASSPQAGTDTQY
len: 15; j_gene: TRBJ2-6; v_gene: TRBV11-3; CDR3aa: ASSQRQASSGANVLT
len: 14; j_gene: TRBJ2-3; v_gene: TRBV7-3; CDR3aa: ASSKRTSGLEDTQY
len: 13; j_gene: TRBJ2-7; v_gene: TRBV6-1; CDR3aa: ASKSGFATDYEQY
len: 13; j_gene: TRBJ2-2; v_gene: TRBV4-1; CDR3aa: ASSQARGYTGELF
len: 13; j_gene: .; v_gene: TRBV15; CDR3aa: ATSRDVAPKDEQY
len: 12; j_gene: TRBJ2-4; v_gene: TRBV7-9; CDR3aa: ASSPAQGSNIQY
len: 9; j_gene: TRBJ1-1; v_gene: TRBV2; CDR3aa: ASSQTGDAF
len: 12; j_gene: TRBJ2-5; v_gene: TRBV5-1; CDR3aa: ASSPRQGKETQY
len: 14; j_gene: TRBJ2-2; v_gene: TRBV13; CDR3aa: ASSPPGTGDTGELF
len: 19; j_gene: TRBJ2-6; v_gene: TRBV10-3; CDR3aa: AISEDPQLAGGPYGANGLT
len: 13; j_gene: TRBJ2-5; v_gene: TRBV7-2; CDR3aa: ASSLALAGRETQY
len: 11; j_gene: TRBJ2-5; v_gene: TRBV10-3; CDR3aa: AISEKGMETQY
len: 15; j_gene: TRBJ1-5; v_gene: TRBV10-3; CDR3aa: AISEDPGTGNNQPQH
len: 10; j_gene: TRBJ2-1; v_gene: TRBV5-8; CDR3aa: ASRNLGGEQF
len: 11; j_gene: TRBJ1-3; v_gene: TRBV5-1; CDR3aa: ASSPSSGNTIY
len: 13; j_gene: TRBJ1-1; v_gene: TRBV27; CDR3aa: ASSQPGLINTEAF
len: 14; j_gene: TRBJ2-6; v_gene: TRBV4-3; CDR3aa: ASSQGVNSGANGLT
len: 12; j_gene: TRBJ2-3; v_gene: TRBV5-6; CDR3aa: ASSPTRGTDTQY
len: 10; j_gene: TRBJ2-1; v_gene: TRBV11-3; CDR3aa: ASSPFHNEQF
len: 9; j_gene: TRBJ2-5; v_gene: TRBV15; CDR3aa: ATRTQETQY